This TCR beta chain stems from a study of blood T cell repertoires in COVID-19. Study-level information: Sources were T cells, B-cell-depleted T cells, or PBMCs; the material itself was cDNA or gDNA.

Method: immunoSEQ multiplex PCR; TCRdb's copy keeps in-frame clones and lacks some. The table lists tens of thousands of clones, around two thirds of them singletons, with approximately 2.8% in the top ten. The CDR3 has 15 amino acids. Trimming removed 3 bases at V and 3 bases at J, with 12 bases between. CDR1 is DFQATT, CDR2 SNEGSKA, per germline (reference sequence). This rearrangement joins TRBV20-1 to TRBJ1-6; D may be TRBD1 (6 bases). Source material: peripheral blood. The source of this sequence is a human donor with acute or convalescent COVID-19. The donor label of this sample is uncertain. The CDR3 reads CSASVQTGYNSPLHF. The CDR3 DNA reads TGCAGTGCTAGTGTCCAGACAGGCTATAATTCACCCCTCCACTTT.